The 8 T cell receptor beta chains presented below share a single source sample, sequenced in a study of beta chain features in type 1 diabetes. The study reverse transcribed the entire isolated RNA, so it sequenced expressed TCRB transcripts. Some clones are missing from TCRdb's copy, which holds only in-frame ones; the method was immunoSEQ multiplex PCR. This table has 250,000 to 350,000 clones, 12% to 15% appearing once. Sequencing was carried out using central memory CD4+ T cells from blood. The receptors shown here come from a man aged 30 to 45 in good health.

The chain employs TRBV9 and TRBJ1-1; TRBD1 might be the D (6 bases). The length of the CDR3 is 13 residues. Trimming took off 4 bases at V and 4 bases at J, with 11 bases between the two ends. In germline, CDR1 is SGDLS, CDR2 YYNGEE. CDR3 in amino acids: CASSSGQFTEAFF. The CDR3 nucleotides read TGTGCCAGCAGCTCCGGACAGTTCACTGAAGCTTTCTTT.

This clone was seen a few times. The gene calls are TRBV30 and TRBJ1-5, with D hard to call. The CDR3 runs 13 residues. V gave up 0 bases and J gave up 5 bases, with 8 bases separating them. Germline-derived CDR1 and CDR2 are GTSNPN and SVGIG (reference sequence). CDR3 nucleotides: TGTGCCTGGAGTGTGGGAAGAGATCAGCCCCAGCATTTT. This encodes CAWSVGRDQPQHF.

This clone came up a few times. The chain recombines TRBV5-1 with TRBJ2-1; D tentatively fits TRBD1 or TRBD2 (5 bases each). Germline V lookup: CDR1 SGHRS, CDR2 YFSETQ. The CDR3 has 15 amino acids. V lost 4 bases to trimming and J lost 6 bases, with 17 bases between them. CDR3 residues: CASSMAGDRGNEQFF. In DNA form, the CDR3 reads TGCGCCAGCAGCATGGCGGGCGATAGGGGCAATGAGCAGTTCTTC.

This chain uses TRBV6-6 with TRBJ2-2; D not certain. The CDR3 sequence is 14 residues long. The V gene lost 5 bases and the J gene lost 6 bases, with 13 bases spanning the gap. From germline, CDR1 is MNHNY and CDR2 SVGAGI (reference sequence). The CDR3 sequence is CASSTLVPAGELFF. CDR3 DNA sequence: TGTGCCAGCAGTACCCTAGTACCGGCCGGGGAGCTGTTTTTT.

This clone was picked up a small number of times. This chain links TRBV29-1 with TRBJ1-1; TRBD1 matches at 10 bases. The CDR3 spans 16 residues. With V trimmed by 5 bases and J by 4 bases, 13 bases remained unmatched. Germline V gene sequence: CDR1 SQVTM, CDR2 ANQGSEA. This CDR3 reads CSVMVGDRGFGTEAFF. In nucleotides, the CDR3 is TGCAGCGTTATGGTGGGGGACAGGGGATTCGGCACTGAAGCTTTCTTT.

V gene TRBV5-4 combines with J gene TRBJ2-1, with 8 positions matching TRBD1. Germline V lookup: CDR1 SGHNT, CDR2 YYREEE (reference sequence). Trimming at V came to 4 bases and at J to 5 bases, leaving 11 bases not matched to a gene. The CDR3 loop spans 16 amino acids. CDR3 residues: CASSGRDRNGDNEQFF. Written as DNA, the CDR3 is TGTGCCAGCAGCGGCCGGGACAGGAACGGGGACAATGAGCAGTTCTTC.

The table lists this clone with a few counts. The chain employs TRBV7-9 and TRBJ1-1; no clear D gene. Germline lookup yields CDR1 SEHNR and CDR2 FQNEAQ (reference sequence). The V end was cut by 1 base, the J end by 0 bases, with 9 bases between. The CDR3 extends over 15 amino acids. CDR3 sequence reads: CASSLEGLMNTEAFF. The DNA of the CDR3 is TGTGCCAGCAGCTTAGAAGGCCTCATGAACACTGAAGCTTTCTTT. Full variable domain (outside the CDR3, taken from reference TRBV7-9 and TRBJ1-1): DTGVSQNPRHKITKRGQNVTFRCDPISEHNRLYWYRQTLGQGPEFLTYFQNEAQLEKSRLLSDRFSAERPKGSFSTLEIQRTEQGDSAMYLCASSLEGLMNTEAFFGQGTRLTVV.

The chain recombines TRBV4-1 with TRBJ2-1, with D unclear. CDR1 MGHRA and CDR2 YSYEKL come from the germline V gene. Between the trimmed V and J ends, which lost 3 bases and 7 bases, there was a span of 22 bases. The CDR3 runs 17 residues. This CDR3 is CASSHVVVGRLSNEQFF. The CDR3 DNA is TGCGCCAGCAGCCATGTCGTTGTGGGCCGGTTGAGTAATGAGCAGTTCTTC.